This TCR beta chain originates from a study of blood T cell repertoires in COVID-19. For the study at large: The cDNA or gDNA used as material had been derived from T cells, B-cell-depleted T cells, or PBMCs.

This CDR3 is built from 15 residues. V trimming: 2 bases; J trimming: 7 bases; junction bases outside the gene matches: 10. CDR1 is SQVTM, CDR2 ANQGSEA, per germline. Participants had their cohort set by participant-reported clinical history. Per the original data handling: Estimation of nucleated cell counts relied on the amplification of reference gene primers. This table comes from immunoSEQ multiplex PCR, and its TCRdb copy is limited to in-frame clones, with some not included. The V and J calls and the clone size are those of that table, but D and trimming were determined from the DNA. The data show under 300,000 clones, with about nine tenths seen just once and roughly 2% held by the top ten.

The sample taken for sequencing was PBMCs or T cells enriched from blood (not recorded which). This sequence joins TRBV29-1 and TRBJ1-2, with 10 bases that match TRBD1. This TCR was recovered from a woman between 40 and 50 years old with acute COVID-19. CDR3 region: CSVEPNRQGAGGYTF. The DNA of the CDR3 is TGCAGCGTTGAACCGAACCGACAGGGGGCAGGTGGCTACACCTTC. Looking up the rest from reference TRBV29-1 and TRBJ1-2 gives the full variable domain: SAVISQKPSRDICQRGTSLTIQCQVDSQVTMMFWYRQQPGQSLTLIATANQGSEATYESGFVIDKFPISRPNLTFSTLTVSNMSPEDSSIYLCSVEPNRQGAGGYTFGSGTRLTVV.